The 12 T cell receptor beta chains listed next were all sequenced from one sample in a study of control samples from healthy donors and cancer patients. Clones were sequenced by immunoSEQ multiplex PCR, and TCRdb holds only the in-frame ones, with some missing. The sample yields 50,000 or so clones, about 96% seen once. Sequencing was carried out using blood. These receptors all come from a woman in her late teens or twenties in good health.

This clone was observed a single time. The chain employs TRBV7-2 and TRBJ1-2, with a weak D call TRBD1 (6 bases). Trimming took off 1 base at V and 7 bases at J, with 10 bases between the two ends. The CDR3 runs 13 residues. Germline V gene data show CDR1 as SGHTA and CDR2 as FQGNSA. The CDR3 here is CASSLGQGIGYTF. CDR3 DNA: TGTGCCAGCAGCTTAGGCCAGGGGATTGGCTACACCTTC.

J is TRBJ1-5 and V is TRBV2, with a weak D call TRBD1 (5 bases). Germline CDR1 and CDR2: SNHLY and FYNNEI. The CDR3 is made up of 14 amino acids. Trimming removed 5 bases at V and 2 bases at J, with 10 bases between. CDR3 DNA: TGTGCCAGCAGTCGGTCCAGGGGCAATCAGCCCCAGCATTTT. Its translation is CASSRSRGNQPQHF.

In its sample, this clone was seen once. The chain combines TRBV6-2 or TRBV6-3 with TRBJ2-3; D is perhaps TRBD2 (6 bases). V lost 0 bases to trimming and J lost 0 bases, with 13 bases between them. This CDR3 has 17 amino acids. CDR1 is MNHEY and CDR2 is SVGEGT in the germline V gene. The CDR3 protein is CASSYSRASDSTDTQYF. Written as DNA, the CDR3 is TGTGCCAGCAGTTACTCGAGGGCTAGCGATAGCACAGATACGCAGTATTTT.

The chain combines TRBV21-1 with TRBJ2-5; the D call TRBD1 from the table was never checked on the DNA. TRBV21-1 is a pseudogene segment. CDR3 size: 17 residues. This CDR3 is CASSSEHRDRYQETQYF. The CDR3 DNA follows: TGTGCCAGCAGCAGCGAGCACCGGGACAGATACCAAGAGACCCAGTACTTC.

By share, this clone ranks as medium-sized. CDR3 bases: TGTGCCACCAGCAGACTAGCGGAGAACACCGGGGAGCTGTTTTTT. Translated, it gives CATSRLAENTGELFF. This chain links TRBV15 with TRBJ2-2; TRBD2 agrees at 7 bases. This CDR3 spans 15 amino acids. Germline V gene data show CDR1 as LNHNV and CDR2 as YYDKDF (reference sequence). V shed 2 bases and J 1 base; nucleotides not matched to a gene: 1.

The chain's CDR3 is CASSQIAGGGTDTQYF. CDR3 nucleotides: TGTGCCAGCAGTCAGATAGCGGGGGGTGGCACAGATACGCAGTATTTT. The chain couples TRBV6-2 or TRBV6-3 to TRBJ2-3; 10 bases are a match to TRBD2. Germline lookup yields CDR1 MNHEY and CDR2 SVGEGT. The CDR3 covers 16 residues. After removal of 5 bases from V and 1 base from J, the junction contained 6 bases not matched to a gene.

The V call is TRBV12-3 or TRBV12-4, the J call TRBJ1-6; D gene unclear. V was clipped by 10 bases and J by 9 bases, with 16 bases between them. The CDR3 consists of 13 residues. The CDR3 coding sequence is TGTGCCACCAGGTCGGGATTGGGTTCACCCCTCCACTTT. Translated: CATRSGLGSPLHF.

The chain has TRBV5-1 and TRBJ2-5; 13 bases are shared with TRBD2. The junction had 11 bases not matched to a gene; V was cut back by 4 bases and J by 2 bases. Germline CDR1 and CDR2: SGHRS and YFSETQ. The CDR3 spans 18 residues. CDR3 DNA: TGCGCCAGCAGCCTAGGACCGTCGGGACTAGCGGGACAAGAGACCCAGTACTTC. Its protein product is CASSLGPSGLAGQETQYF. The entire variable domain, with the rest obtained from reference TRBV5-1 and TRBJ2-5, is as follows: KAGVTQTPRYLIKTRGQQVTLSCSPISGHRSVSWYQQTPGQGLQFLFEYFSETQRNKGNFPGRFSGRQFSNSRSEMNVSTLELGDSALYLCASSLGPSGLAGQETQYFGPGTRLLVL.

This clone has only one observation. This rearrangement joins TRBV19 to TRBJ1-4, with D possibly TRBD1 on 5 matching bases. This CDR3 contains 14 residues. Germline assignment: CDR1 LNHDA and CDR2 SQIVND (reference sequence). V lost 3 bases to trimming and J lost 8 bases, with 13 bases between them. This chain's CDR3 is CASSIGGGNEKLFF. DNA for the CDR3: TGTGCCAGTAGTATCGGTGGGGGTAACGAAAAACTGTTTTTT.

This sequence joins TRBV18 and TRBJ1-1; D unclear. Germline CDR1 is KGHSH and CDR2 is LQKENI. V lost 3 bases, J lost 1 base, and 6 bases lay in between. This CDR3 region has 13 residues. The CDR3 DNA sequence: TGTGCCAGCTCACCGACCCCGAACACTGAAGCTTTCTTT. Translated: CASSPTPNTEAFF.

This clone has just one count. V is TRBV14 and J is TRBJ1-2; no reliable D call. V was trimmed by 4 bases and J by 4 bases, leaving 22 bases between them. Germline-derived CDR1 and CDR2 are SGHDN and FVKESK. This CDR3 has 17 residues. This CDR3 reads CASSPRSRGLSGYGYTF. The CDR3, as DNA: TGTGCCAGCAGCCCCAGGTCCCGCGGGCTCTCCGGCTATGGCTACACCTTC. The complete variable domain, with remaining parts taken from reference TRBV14 and TRBJ1-2, reads EAGVTQFPSHSVIEKGQTVTLRCDPISGHDNLYWYRRVMGKEIKFLLHFVKESKQDESGMPNNRFLAERTGGTYSTLKVQPAELEDSGVYFCASSPRSRGLSGYGYTFGSGTRLTVV.

CDR3: CASTGEGLGAFF. The CDR3 nucleotides read TGTGCCAGCACGGGGGAAGGGTTAGGGGCTTTCTTT. This chain uses TRBV28 with TRBJ1-1; tentatively, D is TRBD1 (5 bases). The CDR3 length is 12 residues. V was trimmed by 7 bases and J by 11 bases, leaving 17 bases between them. From germline, CDR1 is MDHEN and CDR2 SYDVKM.